Below, one T cell receptor beta chain is given with its context. This CDR3 is 15 amino acids long. Germline V gives CDR1 KGHSH, CDR2 LQKENI. The ends were cut back, 3 bases at V and 0 bases at J, with 9 bases in the middle. This sample was taken from a study of blood T cell repertoires in COVID-19. At the level of the study: From T cells, B-cell-depleted T cells, or PBMCs came the material, which was cDNA or gDNA.

The method was immunoSEQ multiplex PCR; TCRdb's version includes in-frame clones alone and lacks a portion of them. The table lists approximately 200,000 clones, around 91% of them singletons, with 3.5% in the top ten. Enrolled through a virtual design, the participants were between 18 and 89 years of age and came from 24 US areas. Donors were grouped by their self-reported clinical history. The TCR was taken from a woman younger than 35 in a cohort exposed to, infected with or recovered from COVID-19 (not recorded which). The sample was PBMCs or T cells enriched from blood (not recorded which). The rearrangement links TRBV18 to TRBJ1-3; D may be TRBD1 (5 bases). As DNA, the CDR3 is TGTGCCAGCTCACCGGACAATTACTCTGGAAACACCATATATTTT. This encodes CASSPDNYSGNTIYF.